These 4 T cell receptor beta chains originate from one sample sequenced in a study of persistence of HIV-infected CD4 T cells. No antigen has been identified for these receptors. This was the immunoSEQ version 4 assay in survey mode. Using immunoSEQ multiplex PCR, the repertoire was profiled, and TCRdb retains in-frame clones only, with some absent. Counted here are under 60,000 clones, 75% to 85% occurring once; the ten biggest clones make up less than 3%. Lysates of CMV-infected fibroblasts at approximately 9.4 ug/mL stimulated these cells. CD40L/CD69 double-negative CD45RO-high memory CD4+ T cells were collected. The sequencing here drew on CD4+ T cells sorted from PBMCs after roughly 19-hour stimulation, taken from a patient who received antiretroviral therapy. These receptor sequences come from an adult man with HIV who was CMV-seropositive.

The chain couples TRBV11-3 to TRBJ1-1; D is perhaps TRBD1 (6 bases). The V and J ends lost 6 bases and 0 bases respectively, with 8 bases between them. Germline values: CDR1 SGHNT, CDR2 YENEEA. This CDR3 spans 13 amino acids. CDR3 coding DNA: TGTGCCAGCAGTGGACAGTTGAACACTGAAGCTTTCTTT. This encodes CASSGQLNTEAFF.

The V gene is TRBV6-2 or TRBV6-3, the J gene TRBJ1-2; the match to TRBD1 covers 7 bases. Germline CDR1 and CDR2: MNHEY and SVGEGT. Unmatched junction bases numbered 8, after V lost 5 bases and J lost 8 bases. This CDR3 comprises 13 residues. CDR3 bases: TGTGCCAGCAGTACCAGACAGGGAGGGGGCTACACCTTC. This encodes CASSTRQGGGYTF.

The chain joins TRBV6-5 to TRBJ2-2; 9 bases are shared with TRBD1. V trimming: 6 bases; J trimming: 2 bases; junction bases outside the gene matches: 4. The germline gives CDR1 MNHEY, CDR2 SVGAGI. The CDR3 covers 15 residues. This chain's CDR3 is CASSLTGGNTGELFF. The CDR3 DNA is TGTGCCAGCAGCCTTACAGGGGGCAACACCGGGGAGCTGTTTTTT.

This clone was observed a few times. The J gene is TRBJ1-4, the V gene TRBV27, with 9 bases identical to TRBD1. Per germline, CDR1 MNHEY and CDR2 SMNVEV (reference sequence). The V and J ends lost 3 bases and 7 bases, in that order; junction bases with no gene match: 6. The CDR3 loop spans 15 amino acids. CDR3 nucleotides: TGTGCCAGCAGTTTCTACGGGACAGGGACTGAAAAACTGTTTTTT. Translated: CASSFYGTGTEKLFF.